This T cell receptor (beta chain) was retrieved from a study of blood T cell repertoires in COVID-19. Study information: There were acute and convalescent COVID-19 samples, and they came from the United States, Italy and Spain. Sources were T cells, B-cell-depleted T cells, or PBMCs; the material itself was cDNA or gDNA.

The V gene's germline CDR1 is SEHNR and CDR2 FQNEAQ (reference sequence). CDR3 length: 14 residues. Trimming took off 5 bases at V and 2 bases at J, with 13 bases between the two ends. Original processing notes: From reference gene primer amplification, estimates of nucleated cell counts were derived. Profiled with immunoSEQ multiplex PCR; TCRdb holds only in-frame clones, not every one. V, J and clone size derive from that table, while D and trimming were established from the DNA sequence. Among fewer than 500,000 clones listed, roughly nine tenths were seen once. The sequence came from a woman aged 18-30 years with acute COVID-19. Sequencing was performed on PBMCs or T cells enriched from blood (not recorded which). The chain combines TRBV7-9 with TRBJ2-7; D is possibly TRBD2 (6 bases). This chain's CDR3 is CASSAQWGAYEQYF. CDR3 bases: TGTGCCAGCAGCGCCCAGTGGGGGGCCTACGAGCAGTACTTC.